This passage covers 28 T cell receptor beta chains from one sample sequenced in a study of CD8 T cells in ankylosing spondylitis. These receptors have no identified antigens. TCRdb analysed the 5' RACE reads with MiXCR anew, one entry per CDR3 protein. The table includes some 840,000 distinct CDR3 sequences, 12% detected once. Findings of the study overall: Apparently characteristic of ankylosing spondylitis blood was a TCR beta motif (fewer than ten highly homologous variants).

Material: blood, either unsorted or a sorted T cell fraction (not recorded which). Receptors were obtained from a male donor with ankylosing spondylitis.

This clonotype was detected a few times. CDR3 region: CASSQRGGGRNTIYF. CDR3 nucleotides: TGTGCCAGCAGTCAAAGGGGCGGTGGGAGAAACACCATATATTTT. This rearrangement joins TRBV4-2 to TRBJ1-3, with TRBD1 as a possible D gene (5 bases). The CDR3 has 15 residues. Per the germline V gene, CDR1 is LGHNA and CDR2 is YNFKEQ. Trimming removed 6 bases from V and 5 bases from J, with 17 bases in between.

This clonotype was counted at least ten times. The rearrangement uses TRBV12-3 or TRBV12-4 and TRBJ2-7, with 9 bases identical to TRBD1. With V trimmed by 5 bases and J by 4 bases, 9 bases remained unmatched. The CDR3 is made up of 15 amino acids. The CDR3: CASSPPGQGRYEQYF. CDR3 coding DNA: TGTGCCAGCAGTCCCCCCGGACAGGGGCGGTACGAGCAGTACTTC.

This rearrangement joins TRBV19 to TRBJ2-1; TRBD2 aligns across 10 bases. J gave up 9 bases and V 7 bases, and 9 bases lay outside the gene matches. Germline lookup yields CDR1 LNHDA and CDR2 SQIVND (reference sequence). CDR3 length: 14 amino acids. CDR3 sequence (DNA): TGTGCCAGTAAAGATAGCGGGAGGTATGGTGAGCAGTTCTTC. Residues: CASKDSGRYGEQFF.

This clonotype has only a few counts. This rearrangement joins TRBV3-1 to TRBJ2-7; D gene uncertain. This CDR3 has 14 residues. The germline CDR1 and CDR2 sequences are LGHDT and YNNKEL (reference sequence). The V gene lost 0 bases and the J gene lost 2 bases, with 8 bases spanning the gap. CDR3 sequence (DNA): TGTGCCAGCAGCCAAGATGACCTGGCCTACGAGCAGTACTTC. It codes for CASSQDDLAYEQYF.

The genes are TRBV20-1 and TRBJ2-1; TRBD1 agrees at 7 bases. V lost 0 bases to trimming and J lost 7 bases; unmatched junction nucleotides: 15. This CDR3 is built from 17 residues. Germline CDR1 reads DFQATT; CDR2 reads SNEGSKA (reference sequence). CDR3 bases: TGCAGTGCTAGAGATTTACAGGGGATGTTGGCTTGGAATGAGCAGTTCTTC. Translating it yields CSARDLQGMLAWNEQFF.

This clonotype was found a few times. This chain links TRBV20-1 with TRBJ2-1; D unclear. Between the trimmed V and J ends, which lost 4 bases and 4 bases, there was a span of 5 bases. This CDR3 has 11 residues. Germline V gene sequence: CDR1 DFQATT, CDR2 SNEGSKA (reference sequence). The DNA of the CDR3 is TGCAGTGCTAAAGAGTACAATGAGCAGTTCTTC. Amino acid sequence: CSAKEYNEQFF.

This clonotype was detected ten times or more. This rearrangement joins TRBV12-3 or TRBV12-4 to TRBJ1-6, with D maybe TRBD1 (6 bases). V lost 4 bases to trimming and J lost 9 bases, with 19 bases between them. The CDR3 loop spans 16 amino acids. DNA for the CDR3: TGTGCCAGCAGTTCCGGCGCGGGAGGGGGATTTTCACCCCTCCACTTT. The encoded protein is CASSSGAGGGFSPLHF.

The J gene is TRBJ2-1, the V gene TRBV7-3, with D possibly matching TRBD2 (5 bases). Trimming removed 5 bases at V and 5 bases at J, with 13 bases between. From germline, CDR1 is SGHTA and CDR2 FQGTGA. CDR3 size: 14 residues. CDR3 in DNA: TGTGCCAGCAGCCCAAGGTACGGGAACAATGAGCAGTTCTTC. Its protein is CASSPRYGNNEQFF.

The chain is built from TRBV9 and TRBJ2-1; 7 bases fit TRBD2. J gave up 3 bases and V 0 bases, and 3 bases lay outside the gene matches. This CDR3 region has 15 residues. Germline CDR1 is SGDLS and CDR2 is YYNGEE. The CDR3 DNA reads TGTGCCAGCAGCGTAGAGGCGGGGGACTACAATGAGCAGTTCTTC. It is translated as CASSVEAGDYNEQFF.

This clonotype was recorded many times. The chain carries TRBV4-1 and TRBJ1-5; TRBD1 might be the D (5 bases). Per germline, CDR1 MGHRA and CDR2 YSYEKL. The CDR3 has 15 residues. V was pared by 2 bases and J by 6 bases, with 14 bases between. The CDR3 protein is CASSQTGQPSQPQHF. CDR3 in DNA: TGCGCCAGCAGCCAAACGGGGCAGCCAAGTCAGCCCCAGCATTTT.

This clonotype appeared a few times. V gene TRBV6-1 combines with J gene TRBJ2-1; D unclear. CDR3 size: 16 residues. The germline V gene has CDR1 MNHNS and CDR2 SASEGT. Trimming removed 7 bases at V and 4 bases at J, with 20 bases between. The DNA for the CDR3 is TGTGCCAGCATCACCTCCAGGCCTCCCCCTTACAATGAGCAGTTCTTC. Residues: CASITSRPPPYNEQFF.

This clonotype showed up just a few times. This rearrangement joins TRBV7-2 to TRBJ2-3; D possibly corresponds to TRBD2 (5 bases). The germline V and J ends were trimmed by 3 bases and 4 bases, with 8 bases remaining between them. The CDR3 length is 13 residues. CDR1 is SGHTA and CDR2 is FQGNSA in the germline V gene. The CDR3, as DNA: TGTGCCAGCAGCTTTCGAGGGTCAGATACGCAGTATTTT. Translated: CASSFRGSDTQYF. The whole variable domain, filled in from reference TRBV7-2 and TRBJ2-3, reads GAGVSQSPSNKVTEKGKDVELRCDPISGHTALYWYRQSLGQGLEFLIYFQGNSAPDKSGLPSDRFSAERTGGSVSTLTIQRTQQEDSAVYLCASSFRGSDTQYFGPGTRLTVL.

The chain employs TRBV7-2 and TRBJ2-7; 10 nucleotides line up with TRBD1. J gave up 3 bases and V 5 bases, and 10 bases lay outside the gene matches. The CDR3 extends over 16 amino acids. Germline CDR1 is SGHTA and CDR2 is FQGNSA. DNA for the CDR3: TGTGCCAGCAGCCCTAGGGTCGGGACAGGGGACTACGAGCAGTACTTC. The encoded protein is CASSPRVGTGDYEQYF.

In this sample, this clonotype turned up many times. The chain couples TRBV29-1 to TRBJ2-5; TRBD1 agrees at 8 bases. The V and J ends lost 1 base and 1 base, in that order; junction bases with no gene match: 2. The CDR3 is 14 amino acids. Germline V gene sequence: CDR1 SQVTM, CDR2 ANQGSEA. CDR3 coding DNA: TGCAGCGTTGAAGGGACAGGGTTCCAAGAGACCCAGTACTTC. Translated, it gives CSVEGTGFQETQYF.

V and J are TRBV29-1 and TRBJ2-7, with D perhaps given as TRBD1 or TRBD2 (6 bases each). The ends were cut back, 8 bases at V and 6 bases at J, with 17 bases in the middle. The length of the CDR3 is 12 residues. Germline V gene data show CDR1 as SQVTM and CDR2 as ANQGSEA. Written as DNA, the CDR3 is TGCAGCTCCCCGGGGGCGAGGTGCGAGCAGTACTTC. Encoded protein: CSSPGARCEQYF.

The chain joins TRBV7-6 to TRBJ1-4; no clear D gene. V dropped 3 bases and J dropped 3 bases, with 11 bases sitting between them. This CDR3 has 15 residues. Germline-derived CDR1 and CDR2 are SGHVS and FNYEAQ. The CDR3 region is CASSLGPGANEKLFF. The CDR3 DNA is TGTGCCAGCAGCTTGGGTCCTGGGGCTAATGAAAAACTGTTTTTT.

The V call is TRBV4-1, the J call TRBJ2-7, with a weak D call TRBD1 (5 bases). Between the trimmed V and J ends, which lost 3 bases and 5 bases, there was a span of 17 bases. Germline V lookup: CDR1 MGHRA, CDR2 YSYEKL. CDR3 length: 15 amino acids. CDR3 DNA: TGCGCCAGCAGCCATACCCTGCAGGGTTCCGACGAGCAGTACTTC. Amino acids: CASSHTLQGSDEQYF.

The chain employs TRBV4-1 and TRBJ2-5; 7 positions agree with TRBD1. This CDR3 contains 15 residues. V shed 5 bases, J shed 4 bases, and the junction held 10 bases outside the gene matches. Germline V CDR1 and CDR2: MGHRA, YSYEKL. The CDR3 DNA follows: TGCGCCAGCAGCTCCGGGACAGTGATCGGAGAGACCCAGTACTTC. Protein: CASSSGTVIGETQYF.

This clonotype was seen at least ten times. This chain uses TRBV6-2 or TRBV6-3 with TRBJ1-4, with 8 bases matching TRBD1. Germline V gene data show CDR1 as MNHEY and CDR2 as SVGEGT. The CDR3 is made up of 16 amino acids. The V and J ends lost 1 base and 5 bases, in that order; junction bases with no gene match: 6. The CDR3 DNA reads as TGTGCCAGCAGTTACTACCACAGGGGGAGGAATGAAAAACTGTTTTTT. The encoded protein is CASSYYHRGRNEKLFF.

This chain connects TRBV20-1 to TRBJ2-1; possible D gene TRBD1, 6 bases. The CDR3 covers 12 residues. Between the trimmed V and J ends, which lost 6 bases and 9 bases, there was a span of 15 bases. The germline V gene encodes CDR1 DFQATT and CDR2 SNEGSKA (reference sequence). CDR3 protein: CSATEQGGEQFF. CDR3 DNA: TGCAGTGCAACCGAACAGGGTGGTGAGCAGTTCTTC.

This clonotype turned up a few times. The chain employs TRBV6-1 and TRBJ2-3; D may be TRBD2 (5 bases). Germline CDR1 reads MNHNS; CDR2 reads SASEGT. The length of the CDR3 is 14 residues. Trimming stripped 6 bases from V and 4 bases from J, with 14 bases between. CDR3 loop: CASSRTPGSDTQYF. The CDR3, as DNA: TGTGCCAGCAGCCGGACCCCGGGGTCAGATACGCAGTATTTT.

The J gene is TRBJ2-5, the V gene TRBV7-2, with D possibly TRBD2 on 6 matching bases. CDR3 length: 14 residues. Germline CDR1 SGHTA, CDR2 FQGNSA. V was clipped by 5 bases and J by 4 bases, with 14 bases between them. The CDR3 region has the DNA TGTGCCAGCAGCCCCCGGCGGGACGGAGAGACCCAGTACTTC. Its translation: CASSPRRDGETQYF. Supplemented by reference TRBV7-2 and TRBJ2-5, the full variable domain reads GAGVSQSPSNKVTEKGKDVELRCDPISGHTALYWYRQSLGQGLEFLIYFQGNSAPDKSGLPSDRFSAERTGGSVSTLTIQRTQQEDSAVYLCASSPRRDGETQYFGPGTRLLVL.

V usage is TRBV12-3 or TRBV12-4 and J usage is TRBJ2-7; D gene unclear. Trimming pared 2 bases from V and 2 bases from J, leaving 22 bases between. This CDR3 has 18 residues. The CDR3 nucleotides are TGTGCCAGCAGTTTAACAGCAGAGTATGGTGGAGAGGCCTACGAGCAGTACTTC. Translated: CASSLTAEYGGEAYEQYF.

A few counts support this clonotype. The chain uses TRBV9 and TRBJ2-1; the D gene is possibly TRBD2 (5 bases). The CDR3 is made up of 14 amino acids. Deletions cut 2 bases from V and 8 bases from J, with 14 bases between. Germline CDR1 SGDLS, CDR2 YYNGEE. In DNA, the CDR3 is TGTGCCAGCAGCGTCCCGGGATATCGCGATGAGCAGTTCTTC. Translating it yields CASSVPGYRDEQFF. The entire variable domain, with the rest obtained from reference TRBV9 and TRBJ2-1, is as follows: DSGVTQTPKHLITATGQRVTLRCSPRSGDLSVYWYQQSLDQGLQFLIQYYNGEERAKGNILERFSAQQFPDLHSELNLSSLELGDSALYFCASSVPGYRDEQFFGPGTRLTVL.

The genes are TRBV6-5 and TRBJ2-7; 13 bases map to TRBD2. V gave up 0 bases and J gave up 1 base; unmatched junction bases: 3. The CDR3 sequence is 17 residues long. Germline V gives CDR1 MNHEY, CDR2 SVGAGI. CDR3 in amino acids: CASSYSSGLAGSYEQYF. CDR3 bases: TGTGCCAGCAGTTACTCCTCGGGACTAGCGGGGTCCTACGAGCAGTACTTC.

J is TRBJ2-7 and V is TRBV5-1, with 8 bases aligning to TRBD2. V was pared by 5 bases and J by 6 bases, with 13 bases of the junction left unmatched. The germline V gene has CDR1 SGHRS and CDR2 YFSETQ. This CDR3 comprises 15 residues. The CDR3 nucleotides are TGCGCCAGCAGACCGGGAGGGAGGCCCTCTGGCGAGCAGTACTTC. Translation gives CASRPGGRPSGEQYF.

This chain links TRBV5-5 with TRBJ1-1, with TRBD1 identical over 8 bases. Germline values: CDR1 SGHKS, CDR2 YYEKEE (reference sequence). The trim removed 2 bases at V and 10 bases at J, leaving 4 bases unmatched. This CDR3 spans 12 amino acids. The DNA of the CDR3 is TGTGCCAGCAGCTTTCCTACAGGGGGAGCTTTCTTT. Translated, it gives CASSFPTGGAFF. Together with reference TRBV5-5 and TRBJ1-1, the CDR3 gives the full variable domain: DAGVTQSPTHLIKTRGQQVTLRCSPISGHKSVSWYQQVLGQGPQFIFQYYEKEERGRGNFPDRFSARQFPNYSSELNVNALLLGDSALYLCASSFPTGGAFFGQGTRLTVV.

The CDR3 loop reads CASSLRLVSTDTQYF. In DNA, the CDR3 is TGTGCCAGCAGCCTCCGACTAGTCAGCACAGATACGCAGTATTTT. The rearrangement uses TRBV7-2 and TRBJ2-3, with D perhaps matching TRBD2 (6 bases). The CDR3 length is 15 residues. The V gene lost 5 bases and the J gene lost 0 bases, with 12 bases spanning the gap. Germline CDR1 SGHTA, CDR2 FQGNSA.